These 15 T cell receptor beta chains came from one sample sequenced in a study of blood T cell repertoires in COVID-19. Only in-frame clones appear in the TCRdb table, and some are missing; sequencing was by immunoSEQ multiplex PCR. The sample records 350,000 to 450,000 clones, roughly 85% being singletons. The sequencing input was peripheral blood. These receptors all stem from a woman under 30 with acute or convalescent COVID-19.

The chain employs TRBV6-5 and TRBJ2-5, with D hard to call. CDR1 is MNHEY, CDR2 SVGAGI, per germline. This CDR3 is 16 amino acids long. The V gene lost 2 bases and the J gene lost 2 bases, with 15 bases spanning the gap. CDR3 residues: CASSYGSTLRQETQYF. The CDR3 DNA reads TGTGCCAGCAGTTACGGGTCGACTCTTCGACAAGAGACCCAGTACTTC.

The chain links TRBV28 to TRBJ1-4, with D unclear. The CDR3 contains 19 residues. Germline V gene data show CDR1 as MDHEN and CDR2 as SYDVKM. V gave up 7 bases and J gave up 9 bases, with 33 bases separating them. This CDR3 is CASTGYGIRREGRRKKLFF. The CDR3, as DNA: TGTGCCAGCACCGGTTATGGTATTCGAAGAGAGGGTCGGAGGAAAAAACTGTTTTTT. The whole variable domain, remainder taken from reference TRBV28 and TRBJ1-4, is DVKVTQSSRYLVKRTGEKVFLECVQDMDHENMFWYRQDPGLGLRLIYFSYDVKMKEKGDIPEGYSVSREKKERFSLILESASTNQTSMYLCASTGYGIRREGRRKKLFFGSGTQLSVL.

The gene calls are TRBV29-1 and TRBJ2-3; TRBD1 aligns across 8 bases. Per the germline V gene, CDR1 is SQVTM and CDR2 is ANQGSEA. V trimming: 6 bases; J trimming: 0 bases; junction bases outside the gene matches: 8. The CDR3 spans 15 residues. As DNA, the CDR3 is TGCAGCGTATACCCCAGGGGGCTGAGCACAGATACGCAGTATTTT. Translating it yields CSVYPRGLSTDTQYF.

The chain uses TRBV15 and TRBJ1-1, with 9 bases fitting TRBD1. The J segment lost 5 bases and the V segment lost 2 bases, leaving 9 bases of the junction unmatched. The CDR3 sequence is 16 residues long. Germline CDR1 and CDR2: LNHNV and YYDKDF (reference sequence). In nucleotides, the CDR3 is TGTGCCACCAGCAGATTCTCCGGGACAGGGACAACTGAAGCTTTCTTT. Residues: CATSRFSGTGTTEAFF.

The gene calls are TRBV30 and TRBJ2-7; 9 nucleotides agree with TRBD1. The J segment lost 2 bases and the V segment lost 4 bases, leaving 12 bases of the junction unmatched. Germline V CDR1 and CDR2: GTSNPN, SVGIG (reference sequence). CDR3 size: 16 residues. CDR3 sequence (DNA): TGTGCCTGGAACCGACCGGGACAGGGTGTAGCCTACGAGCAGTACTTC. This encodes CAWNRPGQGVAYEQYF.

This chain uses TRBV19 with TRBJ2-7, with TRBD2 matching 9 bases. CDR1 and CDR2 (germline): LNHDA, SQIVND (reference sequence). The V segment lost 5 bases and the J segment 1 base; nucleotides outside the gene matches: 9. The CDR3 is made up of 16 amino acids. The CDR3 DNA reads as TGTGCCAGTAGTGATAGCGGGAGTCGAGGTTCCTACGAGCAGTACTTC. This gives the protein CASSDSGSRGSYEQYF. The full variable domain, with the rest looked up from reference TRBV19 and TRBJ2-7, is DGGITQSPKYLFRKEGQNVTLSCEQNLNHDAMYWYRQDPGQGLRLIYYSQIVNDFQKGDIAEGYSVSREKKESFPLTVTSAQKNPTAFYLCASSDSGSRGSYEQYFGPGTRLTVT.

This chain uses TRBV9 with TRBJ1-2; 9 bases are a match to TRBD1. The CDR3 covers 14 residues. Losses at the gene ends were 2 bases for V and 6 bases for J; bases not matched to a gene: 5. Germline loops: CDR1 SGDLS, CDR2 YYNGEE. The CDR3 DNA is TGTGCCAGCAGCGTCCACGGGACAGGGAATGGCTACACCTTC. Amino acid sequence: CASSVHGTGNGYTF.

The chain uses TRBV12-5 and TRBJ2-1, with a weak D call TRBD2 (5 bases). Trimming stripped 5 bases from V and 4 bases from J, with 6 bases between. The germline V gene encodes CDR1 LGHNT and CDR2 FRNRAP. The CDR3 contains 12 residues. The CDR3 is CASGPGYNEQFF. CDR3 coding DNA: TGTGCTAGTGGTCCGGGGTACAATGAGCAGTTCTTC.

The rearrangement uses TRBV5-5 and TRBJ2-7, with D uncertain. This CDR3 comprises 14 residues. Trimming took off 3 bases at V and 2 bases at J, with 12 bases between the two ends. The V gene's germline CDR1 is SGHKS and CDR2 YYEKEE (reference sequence). This CDR3 is CASSSSRYTYEQYF. The CDR3 DNA is TGTGCCAGCAGCTCCAGCAGGTACACCTACGAGCAGTACTTC. The whole variable domain, filled in from reference TRBV5-5 and TRBJ2-7, reads DAGVTQSPTHLIKTRGQQVTLRCSPISGHKSVSWYQQVLGQGPQFIFQYYEKEERGRGNFPDRFSARQFPNYSSELNVNALLLGDSALYLCASSSSRYTYEQYFGPGTRLTVT.

This clone was detected only a few times. This chain joins TRBV2 and TRBJ1-2; possible D gene TRBD1, 5 bases. CDR3 length: 14 residues. The germline V gene has CDR1 SNHLY and CDR2 FYNNEI. The V end was cut by 7 bases, the J end by 4 bases, with 16 bases between. Here the CDR3 DNA reads TGTGCCAGCACTATAAATTGGGACTCCTATGGCTACACCTTC. This codes for CASTINWDSYGYTF.

Written as DNA, the CDR3 is TGCGCCAGCAGCCAACAACCAGGAGGTCGAGACACTGAAGCTTTCTTT. This encodes CASSQQPGGRDTEAFF. The chain employs TRBV4-1 and TRBJ1-1; D gene unclear. The germline gives CDR1 MGHRA, CDR2 YSYEKL. V was cut by 2 bases and J by 3 bases, with 16 bases left in between. The CDR3 runs to 16 residues.

The J gene is TRBJ2-1, the V gene TRBV7-3; 8 bases match TRBD2. J lost 8 bases, V lost 1 base, and 10 bases had no gene match. Germline lookup yields CDR1 SGHTA and CDR2 FQGTGA. The CDR3 has 16 amino acids. The CDR3 DNA reads TGTGCCAGCAGCTTAAGGGGAGCGGGAGTGGGCGATGAGCAGTTCTTC. Translating it yields CASSLRGAGVGDEQFF.

The chain uses TRBV11-2 and TRBJ1-1; TRBD1 agrees at 10 bases. The ends lost 5 bases at V and 2 bases at J; junction bases unmatched: 8. This CDR3 has 16 residues. Germline CDR1 reads SGHAT; CDR2 reads FQNNGV. The CDR3 loop is CASSAGTGVGNTEAFF. For the CDR3, the DNA is TGTGCCAGCAGCGCCGGGACAGGGGTCGGTAACACTGAAGCTTTCTTT.

The chain combines TRBV19 with TRBJ1-1; D possibly corresponds to TRBD1 (5 bases). The germline V gene encodes CDR1 LNHDA and CDR2 SQIVND (reference sequence). V dropped 4 bases and J dropped 7 bases, with 10 bases sitting between them. The length of the CDR3 is 12 residues. The CDR3 sequence is CASSTVGGEAFF. The CDR3 bases are TGTGCCAGTAGTACGGTCGGGGGTGAAGCTTTCTTT.

This clone has a handful of counts. The sample holds other DNA sequences that translate to the same CDR3. This chain uses TRBV19 with TRBJ1-2; the D is unclear. Trimming cost V 2 bases and J 4 bases, with 5 bases left between them. The germline V gene encodes CDR1 LNHDA and CDR2 SQIVND (reference sequence). CDR3 length equals 12 residues. This chain's CDR3 is CASSIRSYGYTF. The DNA for the CDR3 is TGTGCCAGTAGTATACGGAGCTATGGCTACACCTTC.